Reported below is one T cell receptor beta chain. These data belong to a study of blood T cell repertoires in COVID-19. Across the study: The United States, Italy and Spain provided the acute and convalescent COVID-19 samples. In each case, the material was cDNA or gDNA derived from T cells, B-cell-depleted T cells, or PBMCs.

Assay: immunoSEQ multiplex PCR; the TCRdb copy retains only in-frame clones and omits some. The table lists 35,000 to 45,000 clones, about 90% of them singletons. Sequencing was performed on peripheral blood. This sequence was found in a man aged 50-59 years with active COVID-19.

For the CDR3, the DNA is TGTGCCAGCAGCGCCCCTAGCGGGAGAACAGATACGCAGTATTTT. This sequence encodes CASSAPSGRTDTQYF. The chain couples TRBV5-6 to TRBJ2-3; 10 bases align to TRBD2. Germline CDR1 and CDR2: SGHDT and YYEEEE. V trimming: 4 bases; J trimming: 3 bases; junction bases outside the gene matches: 5. The CDR3 consists of 15 residues.